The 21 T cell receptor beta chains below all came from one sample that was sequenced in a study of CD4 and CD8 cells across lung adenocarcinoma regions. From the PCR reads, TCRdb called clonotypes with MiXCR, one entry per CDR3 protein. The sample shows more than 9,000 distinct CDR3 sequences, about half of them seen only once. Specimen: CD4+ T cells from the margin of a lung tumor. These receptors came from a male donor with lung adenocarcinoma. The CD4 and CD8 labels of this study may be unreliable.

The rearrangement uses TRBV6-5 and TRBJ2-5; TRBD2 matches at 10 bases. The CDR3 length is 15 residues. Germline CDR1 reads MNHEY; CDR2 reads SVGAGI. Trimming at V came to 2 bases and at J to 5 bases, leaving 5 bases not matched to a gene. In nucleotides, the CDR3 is TGTGCCAGCAGTTACAAGCGGGAGGGCCTGGAGACCCAGTACTTC. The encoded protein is CASSYKREGLETQYF.

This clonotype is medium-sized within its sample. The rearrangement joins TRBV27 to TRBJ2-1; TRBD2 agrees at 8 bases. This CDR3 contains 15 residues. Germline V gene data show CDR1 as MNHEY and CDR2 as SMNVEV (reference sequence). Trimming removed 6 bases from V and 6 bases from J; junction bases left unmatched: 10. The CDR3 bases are TGTGCCAGCAGGAGCCCCGAGCGGGAGTTCAATGAGCAGTTCTTC. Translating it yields CASRSPEREFNEQFF.

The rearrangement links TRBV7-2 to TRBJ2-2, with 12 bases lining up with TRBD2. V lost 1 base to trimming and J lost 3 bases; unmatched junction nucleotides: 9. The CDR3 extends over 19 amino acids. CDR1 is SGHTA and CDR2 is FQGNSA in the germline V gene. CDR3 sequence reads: CASSLVLAGGGVDTGELFF. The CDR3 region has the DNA TGTGCCAGCAGCTTAGTACTAGCGGGGGGAGGCGTGGACACCGGGGAGCTGTTTTTT.

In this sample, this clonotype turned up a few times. The CDR3: CASSQLAGGPGELFF. In nucleotides, the CDR3 is TGTGCCAGCAGCCAACTAGCGGGGGGGCCTGGGGAGCTGTTTTTT. The V and J genes are TRBV4-2 and TRBJ2-2, with TRBD2 identical over 12 bases. Germline V lookup: CDR1 LGHNA, CDR2 YNFKEQ. The CDR3 sequence is 15 residues long. V lost 2 bases, J lost 8 bases, and 3 bases stayed unmatched.

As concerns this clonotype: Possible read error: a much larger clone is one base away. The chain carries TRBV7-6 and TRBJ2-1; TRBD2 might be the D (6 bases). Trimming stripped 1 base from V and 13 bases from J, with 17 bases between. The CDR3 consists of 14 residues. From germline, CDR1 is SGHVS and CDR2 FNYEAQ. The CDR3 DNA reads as TGTGCCAGCAGCTTAGAAAGCGGGTTGGAGACCCAGTTCTTC. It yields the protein CASSLESGLETQFF.

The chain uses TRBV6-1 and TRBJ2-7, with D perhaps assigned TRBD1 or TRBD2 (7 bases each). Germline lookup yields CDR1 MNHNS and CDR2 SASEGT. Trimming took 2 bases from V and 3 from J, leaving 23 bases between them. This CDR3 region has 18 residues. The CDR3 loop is CASSEIGRGEIAGYEQYF. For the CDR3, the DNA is TGTGCCAGCAGTGAAATCGGCAGGGGGGAGATAGCGGGCTACGAGCAGTACTTC.

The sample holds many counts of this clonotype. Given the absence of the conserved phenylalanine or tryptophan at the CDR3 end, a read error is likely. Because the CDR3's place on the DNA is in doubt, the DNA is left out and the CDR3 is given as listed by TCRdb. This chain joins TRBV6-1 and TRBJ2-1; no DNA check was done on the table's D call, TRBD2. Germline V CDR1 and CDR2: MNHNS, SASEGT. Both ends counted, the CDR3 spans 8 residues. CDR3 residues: CASGTSGL.

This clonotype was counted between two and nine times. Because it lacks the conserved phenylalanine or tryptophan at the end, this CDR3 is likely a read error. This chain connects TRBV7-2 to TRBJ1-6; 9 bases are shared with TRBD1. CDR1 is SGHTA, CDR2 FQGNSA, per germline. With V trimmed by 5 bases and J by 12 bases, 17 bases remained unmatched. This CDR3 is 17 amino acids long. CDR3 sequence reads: CASSISTTGQGRLPLHS. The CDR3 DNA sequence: TGTGCCAGCAGCATCTCTACCACGGGACAGGGCAGATTACCCCTCCACTCT.

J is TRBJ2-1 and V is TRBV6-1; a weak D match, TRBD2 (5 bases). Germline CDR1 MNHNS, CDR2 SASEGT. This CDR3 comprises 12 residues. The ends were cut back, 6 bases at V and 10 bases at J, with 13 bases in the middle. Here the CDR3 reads CASRPTSYEQFF. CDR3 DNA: TGTGCCAGCAGACCAACTAGTTACGAGCAGTTCTTC.

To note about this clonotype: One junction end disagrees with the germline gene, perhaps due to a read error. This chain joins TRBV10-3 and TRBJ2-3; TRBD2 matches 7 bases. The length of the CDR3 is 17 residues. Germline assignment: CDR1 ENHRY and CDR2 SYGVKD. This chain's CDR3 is CAISAPTGGRNTDTQYF. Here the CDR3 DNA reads TGTGCCATCAGTGCGCCTACTGGCGGGAGAAACACAGATACGCAGTACTTT.

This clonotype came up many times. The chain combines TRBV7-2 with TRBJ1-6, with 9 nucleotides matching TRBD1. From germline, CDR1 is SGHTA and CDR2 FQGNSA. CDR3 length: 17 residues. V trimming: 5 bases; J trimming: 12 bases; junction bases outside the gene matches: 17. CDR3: CASSISTTGQGRLPLHF. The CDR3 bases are TGTGCCAGCAGCATCTCTACCACGGGACAGGGCAGATTACCCCTCCACTTT. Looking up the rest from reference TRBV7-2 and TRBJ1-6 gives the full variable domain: GAGVSQSPSNKVTEKGKDVELRCDPISGHTALYWYRQSLGQGLEFLIYFQGNSAPDKSGLPSDRFSAERTGGSVSTLTIQRTQQEDSAVYLCASSISTTGQGRLPLHFGNGTRLTVT.

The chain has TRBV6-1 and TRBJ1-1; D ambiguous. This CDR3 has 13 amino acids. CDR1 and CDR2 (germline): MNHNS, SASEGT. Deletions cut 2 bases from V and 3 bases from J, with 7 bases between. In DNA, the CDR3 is TGTGCCAGCAGTGAACTGGGAGACACTGAAGCTTTCTTT. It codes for CASSELGDTEAFF.

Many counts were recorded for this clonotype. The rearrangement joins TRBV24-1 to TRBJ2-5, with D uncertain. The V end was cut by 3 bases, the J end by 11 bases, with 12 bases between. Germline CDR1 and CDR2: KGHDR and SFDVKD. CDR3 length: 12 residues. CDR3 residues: CATSDGESWQYF. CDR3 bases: TGTGCCACCAGTGATGGGGAATCGTGGCAGTACTTC.

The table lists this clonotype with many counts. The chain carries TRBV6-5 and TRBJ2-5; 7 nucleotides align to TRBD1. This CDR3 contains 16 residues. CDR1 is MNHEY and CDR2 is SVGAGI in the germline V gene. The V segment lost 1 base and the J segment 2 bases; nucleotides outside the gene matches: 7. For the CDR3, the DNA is TGTGCCAGCAGTTACTTCGCCCCGGGACAGCAAGAGACCCAGTACTTC. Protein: CASSYFAPGQQETQYF.

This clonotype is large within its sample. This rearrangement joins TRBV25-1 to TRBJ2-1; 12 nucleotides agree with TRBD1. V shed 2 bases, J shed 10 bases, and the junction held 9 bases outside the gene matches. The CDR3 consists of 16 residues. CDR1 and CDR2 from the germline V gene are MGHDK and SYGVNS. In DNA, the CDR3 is TGTGCCAGCAGTGAAAGGTGGGGGACAGGGGGCGGCGAGCAGTTCTTC. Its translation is CASSERWGTGGGEQFF. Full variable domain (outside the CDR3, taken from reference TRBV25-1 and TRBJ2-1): EADIYQTPRYLVIGTGKKITLECSQTMGHDKMYWYQQDPGMELHLIHYSYGVNSTEKGDLSSESTVSRIRTEHFPLTLESARPSHTSQYLCASSERWGTGGGEQFFGPGTRLTVL.

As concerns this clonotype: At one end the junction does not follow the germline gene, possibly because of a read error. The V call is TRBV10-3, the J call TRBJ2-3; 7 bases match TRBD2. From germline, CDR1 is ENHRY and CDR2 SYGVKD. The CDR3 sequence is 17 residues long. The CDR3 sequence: CAISGPSGGRDKNTQYF. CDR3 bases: TGTGCCATCAGTGGCCCTTCGGGCGGGAGAGACAAAAATACGCAGTATTTC.

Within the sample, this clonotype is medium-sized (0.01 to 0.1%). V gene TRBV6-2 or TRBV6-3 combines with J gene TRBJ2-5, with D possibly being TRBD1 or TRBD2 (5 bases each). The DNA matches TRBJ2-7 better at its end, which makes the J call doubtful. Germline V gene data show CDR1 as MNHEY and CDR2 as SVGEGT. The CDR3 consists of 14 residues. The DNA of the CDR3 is TGTGCCAGCAGCCGGGACGGCCTTTCCTACGAGCAGTACTTC. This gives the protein CASSRDGLSYEQYF.

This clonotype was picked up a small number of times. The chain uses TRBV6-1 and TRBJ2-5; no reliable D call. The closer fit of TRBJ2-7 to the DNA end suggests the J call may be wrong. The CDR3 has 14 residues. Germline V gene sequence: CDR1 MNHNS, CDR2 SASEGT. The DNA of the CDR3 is TGTGCCAGCAGTGAAGTTGGAGAAGTGGGCGAGCAGTACTTC. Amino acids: CASSEVGEVGEQYF.

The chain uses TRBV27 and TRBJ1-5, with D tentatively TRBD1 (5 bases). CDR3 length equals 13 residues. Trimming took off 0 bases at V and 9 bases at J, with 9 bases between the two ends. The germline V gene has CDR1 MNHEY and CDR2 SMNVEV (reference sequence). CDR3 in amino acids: CASSLSQGGPQHF. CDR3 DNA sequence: TGTGCCAGCAGTTTATCGCAGGGAGGGCCCCAGCATTTT.

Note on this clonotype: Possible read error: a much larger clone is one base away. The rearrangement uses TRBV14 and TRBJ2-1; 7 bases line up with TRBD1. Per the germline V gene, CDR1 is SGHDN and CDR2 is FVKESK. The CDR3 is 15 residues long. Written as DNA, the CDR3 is TGTGCCAGCAGCCAACTTGGCAGGGGGTACAATGAGCAGTCCTTC. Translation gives CASSQLGRGYNEQSF.

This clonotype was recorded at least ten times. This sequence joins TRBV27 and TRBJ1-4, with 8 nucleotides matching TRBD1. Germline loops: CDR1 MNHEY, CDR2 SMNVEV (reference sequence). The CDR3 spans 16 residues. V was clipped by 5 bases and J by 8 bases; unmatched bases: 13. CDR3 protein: CASSPDRDGGREKLFF. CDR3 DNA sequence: TGTGCCAGCAGTCCGGACAGGGATGGTGGTCGCGAAAAACTGTTTTTT.